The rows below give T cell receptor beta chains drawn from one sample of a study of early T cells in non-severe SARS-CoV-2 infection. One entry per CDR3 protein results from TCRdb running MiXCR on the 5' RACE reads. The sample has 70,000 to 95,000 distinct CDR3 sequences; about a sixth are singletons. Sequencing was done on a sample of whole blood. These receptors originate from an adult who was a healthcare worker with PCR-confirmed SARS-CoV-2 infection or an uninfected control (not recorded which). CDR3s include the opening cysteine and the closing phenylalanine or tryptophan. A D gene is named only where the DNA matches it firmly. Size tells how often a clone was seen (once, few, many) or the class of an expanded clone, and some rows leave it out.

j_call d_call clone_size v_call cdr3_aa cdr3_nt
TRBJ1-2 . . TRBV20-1 CSARRANRVISGGYTF TGCAGTGCTAGAAGAGCGAACAGGGTAATTTCGGGTGGCTACACCTTC
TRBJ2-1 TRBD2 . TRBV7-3 CASSYRLAEVNEQFF TGTGCCAGCAGCTACCGACTAGCGGAGGTCAATGAGCAGTTCTTC
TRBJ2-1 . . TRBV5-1 CASSPSPMGGVQNEQFF TGCGCCAGCAGCCCTTCGCCCATGGGGGGTGTACAAAATGAGCAGTTCTTC
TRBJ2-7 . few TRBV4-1 CASSQEQGYEQYF TGCGCCAGCAGCCAAGAACAGGGTTACGAGCAGTACTTC
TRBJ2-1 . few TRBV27 CASSLSTTAIPYNEQFF TGTGCCAGCAGTTTATCAACGACAGCGATCCCATACAATGAGCAGTTCTTC
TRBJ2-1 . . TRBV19 CASSISYNEQFF TGTGCTTCTTCAATTTCCTACAATGAGCAGTTCTTC
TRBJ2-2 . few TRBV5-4 CASGEASGNTGELFF TGTGCCAGCGGAGAGGCAAGTGGGAACACCGGGGAGCTGTTTTTT
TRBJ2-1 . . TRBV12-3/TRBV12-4 CASSRATQQFF TGTGCCAGCAGCCGGGCCACCCAGCAGTTCTTC
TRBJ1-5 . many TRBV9 CASSRGRLSNQPQHF TGTGCCAGCAGCCGAGGGAGGCTTAGCAATCAGCCCCAGCATTTT
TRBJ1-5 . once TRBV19 CASSNRGPNQPQHF TGTGCCAGTAGTAACCGGGGCCCCAATCAGCCCCAGCATTTT
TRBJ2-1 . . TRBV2 CASRALGQFF TGTGCCAGCAGGGCGTTAGGGCAGTTCTTC
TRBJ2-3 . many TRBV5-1 CASSPSPQRAQYF TGCGCCAGCAGCCCCTCCCCTCAGCGGGCGCAGTATTTT
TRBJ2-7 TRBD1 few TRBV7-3 CASSSTGQGGDEQYF TGTGCCAGCAGCTCGACGGGACAGGGCGGAGACGAGCAGTACTTC
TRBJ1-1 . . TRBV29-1 CSVDPYRNTEAFF TGCAGCGTTGACCCTTACAGGAACACTGAAGCTTTCTTT
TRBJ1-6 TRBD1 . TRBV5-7 CASSRGTGESPLHF TGTGCCAGCAGCCGCGGGACAGGTGAATCACCCCTCCACTTT
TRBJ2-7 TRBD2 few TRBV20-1 CSARTGTGGGPYEQYF TGCAGTGCTAGGACCGGGACTGGCGGGGGGCCCTACGAGCAGTACTTC
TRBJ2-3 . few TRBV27 CASSLWGRKPRSSTDTQYF TGTGCCAGCAGTTTATGGGGCAGGAAACCAAGGTCTAGCACAGATACGCAGTATTTT
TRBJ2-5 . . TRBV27 CASSLSEHPVETQYF TGTGCCAGCAGTTTATCCGAACACCCAGTGGAGACCCAGTACTTC
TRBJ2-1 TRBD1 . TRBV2 CASGQGSYNEQFF TGTGCCAGCGGACAGGGCTCCTACAATGAGCAGTTCTTC
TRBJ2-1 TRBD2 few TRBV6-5 CASSYRPGTSGTESYNEQFF TGTGCCAGCAGTTACAGACCTGGGACTAGCGGAACAGAAAGCTACAATGAGCAGTTCTTC
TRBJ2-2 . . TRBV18 CASSPSNAGTGELFF TGTGCCAGCTCACCCTCTAATGCGGGAACCGGGGAGCTGTTTTTT
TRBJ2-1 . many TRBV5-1 CASRTPGYNEQFF TGCGCCAGCAGAACCCCAGGCTACAATGAGCAGTTCTTC
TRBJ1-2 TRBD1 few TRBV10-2 CASSIDRVSGYTF TGCGCCAGCAGTATCGACAGGGTGAGCGGCTACACCTTC
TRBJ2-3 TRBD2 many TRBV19 CASGTSRTDTQYF TGTGCCAGTGGGACTAGCCGAACAGATACGCAGTATTTT
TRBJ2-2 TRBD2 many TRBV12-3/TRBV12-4 CASKTGLAGGSAGELFF TGTGCCAGCAAAACGGGACTAGCGGGAGGATCGGCCGGGGAGCTGTTTTTT
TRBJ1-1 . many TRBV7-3 CASSSTAITMNTEAFF TGTGCCAGCAGCTCAACAGCGATCACCATGAACACTGAAGCTTTCTTT
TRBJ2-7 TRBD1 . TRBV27 CASRSMWGQGVVEQYF TGTGCCAGCAGATCCATGTGGGGACAGGGTGTTGTAGAGCAGTACTTC
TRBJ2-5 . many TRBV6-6 CAIGFEETQYF TGTGCCATCGGATTCGAAGAGACCCAGTACTTC
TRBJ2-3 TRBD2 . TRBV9 CASSTRAGEAEDTQYF TGTGCCAGCAGCACCCGAGCGGGAGAGGCGGAAGATACGCAGTATTTT
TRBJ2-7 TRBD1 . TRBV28 CASSPTTGGSSYEQYF TGTGCCAGCAGCCCTACTACAGGGGGTAGCTCCTACGAGCAGTACTTC
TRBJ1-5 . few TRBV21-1 CASSERSRGGQPQHF TGTGCCAGCAGCGAGAGGTCCAGGGGAGGTCAGCCCCAGCATTTT
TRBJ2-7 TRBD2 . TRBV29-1 CSGMSGVTYEQYF TGCAGCGGGATGAGCGGGGTCACCTACGAGCAGTACTTC
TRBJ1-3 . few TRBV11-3 CASSLTAGPSGNTIYF TGTGCCAGCAGCTTAACCGCAGGACCCTCTGGAAACACCATATATTTT
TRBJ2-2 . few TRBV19 CASSISGNTGELFF TGTGCCAGTAGTATCTCCGGGAACACCGGGGAGCTGTTTTTT
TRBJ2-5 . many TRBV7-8 CASRNVPAGWIQETQYF TGTGCCAGCAGAAATGTCCCAGCAGGGTGGATACAAGAGACCCAGTACTTC
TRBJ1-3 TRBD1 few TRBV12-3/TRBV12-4 CASSRDRELLNPYTIYF TGTGCCAGCAGTCGGGACAGGGAGCTTCTTAATCCGTACACCATATATTTT
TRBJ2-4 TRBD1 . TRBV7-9 CASSWDRVSKNIQYF TGTGCCAGCAGCTGGGACAGGGTCTCCAAAAACATTCAGTACTTC
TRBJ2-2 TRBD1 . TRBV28 CASTRTGTGNTGELFF TGTGCCAGCACTAGAACCGGGACAGGGAACACCGGGGAGCTGTTTTTT
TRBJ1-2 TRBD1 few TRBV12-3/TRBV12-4 CASSQGARYGYTF TGTGCCAGCAGCCAGGGGGCGCGCTATGGCTACACCTTC
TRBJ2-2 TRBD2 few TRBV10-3 CAISTTSGRIGELFF TGTGCCATCAGCACGACTAGCGGGAGGATCGGGGAGCTGTTTTTT
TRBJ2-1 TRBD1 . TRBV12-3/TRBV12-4 CASSQGQVYEQFF TGTGCCAGCAGCCAGGGACAGGTCTATGAGCAGTTCTTC
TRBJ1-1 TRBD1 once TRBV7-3 CASSLILGQPVKAFF TGTGCCAGCAGCTTAATCTTGGGACAGCCCGTTAAGGCTTTCTTT
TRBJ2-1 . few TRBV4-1 CASSPFDNEQFF TGCGCCAGCAGCCCGTTCGACAATGAGCAGTTCTTC
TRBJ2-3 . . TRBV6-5 CASSPATDTQYF TGTGCCAGCAGCCCCGCCACAGATACGCAGTATTTT
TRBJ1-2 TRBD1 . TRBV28 CASTTGTGKWNGYTF TGTGCCAGTACCACCGGGACAGGGAAGTGGAATGGCTACACCTTC
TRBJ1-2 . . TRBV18 CASSPMGSGRFFRGYTF TGTGCCAGCTCACCAATGGGCAGCGGACGGTTTTTTCGAGGCTACACCTTC
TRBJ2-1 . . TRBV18 CASSPDNFYNEQFF TGTGCCAGCTCACCGGACAATTTTTACAATGAGCAGTTCTTC
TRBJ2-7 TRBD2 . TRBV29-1 CSAGLAGDNEQYF TGCAGCGCTGGGCTAGCGGGAGACAACGAGCAGTACTTC
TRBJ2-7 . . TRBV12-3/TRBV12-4 CASSPNIGVQYF TGTGCCAGCAGTCCGAACATAGGTGTGCAGTACTTC
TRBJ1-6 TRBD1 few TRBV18 CASSPQTGYSPLHF TGTGCCAGCTCACCACAGACAGGGTATTCACCCCTCCACTTT
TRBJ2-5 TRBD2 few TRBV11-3 CASSFGSLAGAFLETQYF TGTGCCAGCAGCTTCGGTTCACTAGCGGGGGCCTTCTTAGAGACCCAGTACTTC
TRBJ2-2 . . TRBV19 CASSMAAGMTSTGELFF TGTGCCAGTAGTATGGCGGCAGGGATGACCTCCACCGGGGAGCTGTTTTTT
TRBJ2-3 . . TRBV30 CAFYTDTQYF TGTGCCTTTTACACAGATACGCAGTATTTT
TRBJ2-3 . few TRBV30 CAWSRLLDTQYF TGTGCCTGGAGCCGGCTCTTAGATACGCAGTATTTT